The rows below give T cell receptor beta chains drawn from one sample of a study of T cells in Graves' hyperthyroidism and ophthalmopathy. TCRdb analysed the multiplex PCR reads with MiXCR anew, one entry per CDR3 protein. This table has 600,000 to 800,000 distinct CDR3 sequences, 35% appearing once. Sequencing input: blood. Receptors originate from a woman aged 40-49 years with Graves' hyperthyroidism. Each CDR3 is given with its conserved first and last residue. Each record gives: clone size, V gene, D gene, J gene, CDR3 DNA, CDR3 protein. A D gene is named only where the DNA matches it firmly. A row's size may be missing; if present it is once, few, many or a size class.

clone size: few
V gene: TRBV4-1
D gene: .
J gene: TRBJ1-5
CDR3 DNA: TGCGCCAGCAGCCAAGAAACAGGGCCTCATCAGCCCCAGCATTTT
CDR3 protein: CASSQETGPHQPQHF

clone size: .
V gene: TRBV2
D gene: .
J gene: TRBJ2-7
CDR3 DNA: TGTGCCAGCAGTCCCTGGGGCGCCGGCTACGAGCAGTACTTC
CDR3 protein: CASSPWGAGYEQYF

clone size: once
V gene: TRBV6-5
D gene: .
J gene: TRBJ1-6
CDR3 DNA: TGTGCCAGCACCCCCTACGGCTCTAATTCACCCCTCCACTTT
CDR3 protein: CASTPYGSNSPLHF

clone size: .
V gene: TRBV20-1
D gene: .
J gene: TRBJ1-5
CDR3 DNA: TGCAGTGCTGCCCGAGGCCAGGAGCCCCAGCATTTT
CDR3 protein: CSAARGQEPQHF

clone size: .
V gene: TRBV4-1
D gene: .
J gene: TRBJ1-5
CDR3 DNA: TGCGCCAGCAGCCCTTCCGTGATGTACAGGGCTCGAAAGCCCCAGCATTTT
CDR3 protein: CASSPSVMYRARKPQHF

clone size: .
V gene: TRBV10-3
D gene: .
J gene: TRBJ2-6
CDR3 DNA: TGTGCCACCGGGGGCGCTGGGGCCAACGTCCTGACTTTC
CDR3 protein: CATGGAGANVLTF

clone size: few
V gene: TRBV12-5
D gene: TRBD1
J gene: TRBJ1-1
CDR3 DNA: TGTGCTAGTGGTTTGGTCATTCGGGCAGGGGGTTACACTGAAGCTTTCTTT
CDR3 protein: CASGLVIRAGGYTEAFF

clone size: .
V gene: TRBV2
D gene: .
J gene: TRBJ2-5
CDR3 DNA: TGTGCCAGCTATTCTTTAGGGGTAGAGACCCAGTACTTC
CDR3 protein: CASYSLGVETQYF

clone size: many
V gene: TRBV11-2
D gene: .
J gene: TRBJ2-7
CDR3 DNA: TGTGCCAGCAGCTTAGAGTCGTACGAGCAGTACTTC
CDR3 protein: CASSLESYEQYF

clone size: many
V gene: TRBV20-1
D gene: TRBD1
J gene: TRBJ1-2
CDR3 DNA: TGCAGTGCTCCGGGGACAGCCCTCTATGGCTACACCTTC
CDR3 protein: CSAPGTALYGYTF

clone size: .
V gene: TRBV7-8
D gene: .
J gene: TRBJ1-1
CDR3 DNA: TGTGCCAGCAGCTTACTCCAGTGGGGTGAAGCTTTCTTT
CDR3 protein: CASSLLQWGEAFF

clone size: .
V gene: TRBV10-3
D gene: TRBD1
J gene: TRBJ2-5
CDR3 DNA: TGTGCCGTGTATGACGGGACAGGGAGGGGAGAGACCCAGTACTTC
CDR3 protein: CAVYDGTGRGETQYF

clone size: .
V gene: TRBV6-6
D gene: TRBD2
J gene: TRBJ2-7
CDR3 DNA: TGTGCCAGCAGCCCGGGACTAGCGGGAGGGAGCTCCTACGAGCAGTACTTC
CDR3 protein: CASSPGLAGGSSYEQYF

clone size: .
V gene: TRBV27
D gene: .
J gene: TRBJ1-1
CDR3 DNA: TGTGCCACCACGGGAACTGGTGGAGCTTTCTTT
CDR3 protein: CATTGTGGAFF

clone size: many
V gene: TRBV11-2
D gene: .
J gene: TRBJ2-7
CDR3 DNA: TGTGCCAGCAGCACCGATCGGGACTCGTGGCAGTACTTC
CDR3 protein: CASSTDRDSWQYF

clone size: .
V gene: TRBV29-1
D gene: TRBD2
J gene: TRBJ2-5
CDR3 DNA: TGCAGCGTTGAAGCCGGACTAGAAGAGACCCAGTACTTC
CDR3 protein: CSVEAGLEETQYF

clone size: few
V gene: TRBV4-3
D gene: TRBD2
J gene: TRBJ2-7
CDR3 DNA: TGCGCCAGCAGCCAAGGTCTAGCGGGATGGGCCTACGAGCAGTACTTC
CDR3 protein: CASSQGLAGWAYEQYF

clone size: .
V gene: TRBV18
D gene: .
J gene: TRBJ1-6
CDR3 DNA: TGTGCCAGCTCACTCTTCGACAGGACCGATTCACCCCTCCACTTT
CDR3 protein: CASSLFDRTDSPLHF